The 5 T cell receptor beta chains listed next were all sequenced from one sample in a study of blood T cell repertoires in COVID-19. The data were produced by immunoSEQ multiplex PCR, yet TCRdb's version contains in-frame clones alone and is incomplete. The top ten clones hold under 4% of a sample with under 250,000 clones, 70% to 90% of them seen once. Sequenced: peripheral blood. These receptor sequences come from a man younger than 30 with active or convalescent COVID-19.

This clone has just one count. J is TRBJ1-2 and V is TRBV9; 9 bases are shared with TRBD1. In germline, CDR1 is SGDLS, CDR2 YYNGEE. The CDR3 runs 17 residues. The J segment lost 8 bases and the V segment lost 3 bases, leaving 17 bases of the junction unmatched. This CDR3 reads CASSGLRDRDKDVGYTF. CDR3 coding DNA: TGTGCCAGCAGCGGACTAAGGGACAGGGATAAGGATGTGGGCTACACCTTC.

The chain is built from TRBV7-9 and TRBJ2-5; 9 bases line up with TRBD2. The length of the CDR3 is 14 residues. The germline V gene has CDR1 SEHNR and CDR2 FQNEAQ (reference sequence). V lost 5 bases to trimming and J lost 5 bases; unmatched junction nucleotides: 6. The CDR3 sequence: CASSGGTSRETQYF. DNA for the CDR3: TGTGCCAGCAGCGGCGGGACTAGCCGGGAGACCCAGTACTTC.

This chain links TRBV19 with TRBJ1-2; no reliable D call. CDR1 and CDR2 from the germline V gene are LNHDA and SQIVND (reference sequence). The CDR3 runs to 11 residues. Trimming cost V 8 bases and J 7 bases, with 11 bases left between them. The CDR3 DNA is TGTGCCAGTTTGGCCCCAGGTGGCTACACCTTC. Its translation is CASLAPGGYTF. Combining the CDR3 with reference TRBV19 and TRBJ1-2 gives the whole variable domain DGGITQSPKYLFRKEGQNVTLSCEQNLNHDAMYWYRQDPGQGLRLIYYSQIVNDFQKGDIAEGYSVSREKKESFPLTVTSAQKNPTAFYLCASLAPGGYTFGSGTRLTVV.

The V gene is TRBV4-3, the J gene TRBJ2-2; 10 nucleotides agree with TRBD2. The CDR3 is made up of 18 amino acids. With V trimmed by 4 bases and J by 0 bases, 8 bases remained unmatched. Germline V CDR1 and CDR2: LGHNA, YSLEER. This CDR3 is CASSRDYGTSANTGELFF. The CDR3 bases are TGCGCCAGCAGCCGGGACTACGGGACTAGCGCGAACACCGGGGAGCTGTTTTTT.

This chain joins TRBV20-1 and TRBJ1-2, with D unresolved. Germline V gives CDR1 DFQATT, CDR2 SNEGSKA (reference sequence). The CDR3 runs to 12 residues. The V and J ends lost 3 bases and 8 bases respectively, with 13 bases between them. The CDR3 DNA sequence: TGCAGTGCTAGTGCCGGGGAGGACGGCTACACCTTC. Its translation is CSASAGEDGYTF.